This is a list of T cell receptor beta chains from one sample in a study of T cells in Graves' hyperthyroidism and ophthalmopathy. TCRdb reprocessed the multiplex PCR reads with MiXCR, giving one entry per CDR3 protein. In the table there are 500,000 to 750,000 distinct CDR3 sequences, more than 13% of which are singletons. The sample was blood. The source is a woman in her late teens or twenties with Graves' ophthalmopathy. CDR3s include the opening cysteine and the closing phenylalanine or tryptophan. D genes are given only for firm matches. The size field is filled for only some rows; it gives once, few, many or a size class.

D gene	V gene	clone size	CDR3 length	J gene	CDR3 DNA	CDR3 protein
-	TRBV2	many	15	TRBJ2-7	TGTGCCAGCAGTGATTCGGTCAGAGGAGCTTCGGAGCAGTACTTC	CASSDSVRGASEQYF
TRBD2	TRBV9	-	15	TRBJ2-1	TGTGCCAGCGGCCGACTAGCGAGCTCCTACAATGAGCAGTTCTTC	CASGRLASSYNEQFF
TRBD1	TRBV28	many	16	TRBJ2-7	TGTGCCAGCAGCTTCGACGGACAGGCAACTACCTACGAGCAGTACTTC	CASSFDGQATTYEQYF
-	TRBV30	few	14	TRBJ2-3	TGTGCCTGGAGTGTAACAGCACTAACAGATACGCAGTATTTT	CAWSVTALTDTQYF
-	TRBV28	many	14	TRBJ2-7	TGTGCCAGCAGCCACCGACAGGTCCCCTACGAGCAGTACTTC	CASSHRQVPYEQYF
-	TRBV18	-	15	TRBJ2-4	TGTGCCAGCTCACGACAGGGACTAGCCAAAAACATTCAGTACTTC	CASSRQGLAKNIQYF
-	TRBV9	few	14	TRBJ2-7	TGTGCCAGCAGCGTCCGGGACCCCGACTACGAGCAGTACTTC	CASSVRDPDYEQYF
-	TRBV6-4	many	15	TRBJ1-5	TGTGCCAGCAGTGCCCTGGGGGGTAGCAATCAGCCCCAGCATTTT	CASSALGGSNQPQHF
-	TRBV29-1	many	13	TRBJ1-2	TGCAGCGTTGGAGAAGGGGGGCGGAATGGCTACACCTTC	CSVGEGGRNGYTF
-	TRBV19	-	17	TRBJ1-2	TGTGCCAGTAGTACCACTACGGACGGTAACCCACGCATAGGGTACACCTTC	CASSTTTDGNPRIGYTF
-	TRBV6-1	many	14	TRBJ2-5	TGTGCCAGCCGGCCGAAGCAGGGATGGCGGACCCAGTACTTC	CASRPKQGWRTQYF
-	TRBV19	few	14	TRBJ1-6	TGTGCCAGTAGTATCGACGGGAGGGATTCACCCCTCCACTTT	CASSIDGRDSPLHF
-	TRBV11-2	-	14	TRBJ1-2	TGTGCCAGCAGCTTAGGGGTGCAGCCCTATGGCTACACCTTC	CASSLGVQPYGYTF
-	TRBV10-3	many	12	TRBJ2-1	TGTGCCACCCCCGGGACTGACAATGAGCAGTTCTTC	CATPGTDNEQFF
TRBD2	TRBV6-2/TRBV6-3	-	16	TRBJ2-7	TGTGCCAGCCAAGGAATTAGGGCGGGAGGGGCCTACGAGCAGTACTTC	CASQGIRAGGAYEQYF
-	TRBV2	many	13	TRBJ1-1	TGTGCCAGCAGTGAAAGGGGGAACACTGAAGCTTTCTTT	CASSERGNTEAFF